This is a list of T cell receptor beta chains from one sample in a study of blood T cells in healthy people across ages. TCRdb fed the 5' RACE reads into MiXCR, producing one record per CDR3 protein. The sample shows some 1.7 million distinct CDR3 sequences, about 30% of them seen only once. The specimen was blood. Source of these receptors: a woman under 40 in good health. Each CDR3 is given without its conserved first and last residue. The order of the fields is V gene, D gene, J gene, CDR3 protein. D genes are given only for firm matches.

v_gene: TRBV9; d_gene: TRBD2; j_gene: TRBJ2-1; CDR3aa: ASSVGREGRNEQF
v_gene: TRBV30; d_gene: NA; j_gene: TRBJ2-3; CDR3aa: AWGPARTSGTDTQY
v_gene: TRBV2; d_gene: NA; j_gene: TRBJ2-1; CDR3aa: ASTPTVAYNEQF
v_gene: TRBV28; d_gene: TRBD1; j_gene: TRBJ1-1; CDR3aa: ASSPTDARGAEAF
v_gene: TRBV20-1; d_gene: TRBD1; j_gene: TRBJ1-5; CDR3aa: SARDPLTGDGPQH
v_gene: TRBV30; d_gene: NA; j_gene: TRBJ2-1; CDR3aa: ATIPGPRMGEQF
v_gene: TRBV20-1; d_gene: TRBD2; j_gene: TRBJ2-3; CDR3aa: SAIAGGVSTDTQY
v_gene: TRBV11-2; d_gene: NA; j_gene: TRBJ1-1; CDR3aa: ASSLDPLFNTEAF
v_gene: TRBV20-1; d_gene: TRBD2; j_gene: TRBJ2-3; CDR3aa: SAQDPQGGDTQY
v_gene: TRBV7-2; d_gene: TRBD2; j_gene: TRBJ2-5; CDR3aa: ASSWRPTSVGETQY
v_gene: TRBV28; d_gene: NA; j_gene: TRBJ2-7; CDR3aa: VSSFTTSYEQY
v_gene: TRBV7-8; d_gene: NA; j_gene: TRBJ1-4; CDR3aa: ASSSAGRGNEKLF
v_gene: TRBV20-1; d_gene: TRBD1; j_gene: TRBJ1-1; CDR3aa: GARDKTGSTEAF
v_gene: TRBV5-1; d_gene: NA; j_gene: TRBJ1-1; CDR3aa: ASSLGTVQNTEAF